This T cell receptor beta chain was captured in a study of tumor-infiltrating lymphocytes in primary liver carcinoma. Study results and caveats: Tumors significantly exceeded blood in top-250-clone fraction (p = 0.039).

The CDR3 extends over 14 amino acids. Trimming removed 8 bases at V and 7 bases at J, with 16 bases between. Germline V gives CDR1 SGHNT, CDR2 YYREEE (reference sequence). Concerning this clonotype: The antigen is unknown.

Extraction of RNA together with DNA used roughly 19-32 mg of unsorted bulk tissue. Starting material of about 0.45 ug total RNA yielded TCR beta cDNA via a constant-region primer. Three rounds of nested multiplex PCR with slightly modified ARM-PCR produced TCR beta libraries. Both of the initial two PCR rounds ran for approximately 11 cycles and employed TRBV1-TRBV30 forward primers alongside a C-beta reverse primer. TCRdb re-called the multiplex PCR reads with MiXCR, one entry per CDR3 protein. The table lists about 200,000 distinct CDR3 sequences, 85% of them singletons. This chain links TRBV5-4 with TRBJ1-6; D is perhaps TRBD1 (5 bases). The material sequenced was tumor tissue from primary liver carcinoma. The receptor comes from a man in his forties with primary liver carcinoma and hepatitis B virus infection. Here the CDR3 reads CARTYRTQNSPLHF. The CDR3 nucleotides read TGTGCCAGGACCTACAGGACACAGAATTCACCCCTCCACTTT.